This TCR beta chain was sequenced in a study of shared clonotypes between healthy human individuals. The overall study: A donor's plate count was three for CD4 naive and three for CD4 memory; CD8 naive had two and CD8 memory one. Study-level points and caveats: When compared with the clonotypes that were shared by all four sorted-subset donors, the non-shared clonotypes turned out to have lower generation probabilities.

The V end lost 5 bases, the J end lost 2 bases, and 12 bases lay between the germline ends. CDR3 length: 15 amino acids. The germline CDR1 and CDR2 sequences are SEHNR and FQNEAQ (reference sequence). The repertoire was sequenced with immunoSEQ multiplex PCR; TCRdb's copy has only in-frame clones and lacks some. The repertoire holds 2 million or so clones, about 95% seen once, with 0.1% to 0.15% in the top ten. Details on this clone: Its antigen remains unknown.

The source is a young man in good health. Sequencing was carried out using naive CD4+ T cells sorted from blood. Subset indicated: CD45RA+ positively selected. The rearrangement links TRBV7-9 to TRBJ2-2; D uncertain. In nucleotides, the CDR3 is TGTGCCAGCAGCCTGACTGTGACAAACACCGGGGAGCTGTTTTTT. Its protein is CASSLTVTNTGELFF. Looking up the rest from reference TRBV7-9 and TRBJ2-2 gives the full variable domain: DTGVSQNPRHKITKRGQNVTFRCDPISEHNRLYWYRQTLGQGPEFLTYFQNEAQLEKSRLLSDRFSAERPKGSFSTLEIQRTEQGDSAMYLCASSLTVTNTGELFFGEGSRLTVL.